A selection of T cell receptor beta chains follows, all from one sample in a study of pediatric ulcerative colitis. Assay used: immunoSEQ multiplex PCR; TCRdb lists only in-frame clones, some missing. The repertoire holds tens of thousands of clones, with roughly 82% as singletons. The sample taken for sequencing was gut tissue. The receptor source for this set is a boy aged 10-17 years with severe ulcerative colitis. The CDR3 runs from the conserved cysteine through the conserved F or W. Each record gives: D gene, J gene, V gene, clone size, CDR3 DNA, CDR3 protein. A D gene is named only where the DNA matches it firmly. Clone size is shown for a subset of rows, as once, few, many or a class of expanded clone.

>-|TRBJ2-5|TRBV5-1|-
TGCGCCAGCACCCTCGCTAGTGGGGGATCGGAGACCCAGTACTTC
CASTLASGGSETQYF
>-|TRBJ1-5|TRBV19|-
TGTGCCAGTAGTAGACCCCCCGGGGTGGGGAATCAGCCCCAGCATTTT
CASSRPPGVGNQPQHF
>TRBD1|TRBJ2-7|TRBV7-6|once
TGTGCCAGCAGCTTAAACAGGGGTAGAGTAGGCGAGCAGTACTTC
CASSLNRGRVGEQYF
>TRBD1|TRBJ2-6|TRBV19|-
TGTGCCAGTATCCCGGACAGGGAAGGAGGGTCTGGGGCCAACGTCCTGACTTTC
CASIPDREGGSGANVLTF
>TRBD1|TRBJ2-1|TRBV6-6|once
TGTGCCAGCAGTCGACAGGGGGTTAGCGATGAGCAGTTCTTC
CASSRQGVSDEQFF
>TRBD1|TRBJ1-2|TRBV4-1|once
TGCGCCAGCAGCCAAGTCACGACAGGGTATTCGAACTATGGCTACACCTTC
CASSQVTTGYSNYGYTF
>-|TRBJ2-5|TRBV2|-
TGTGCCAGCAGTGACAGGGAGACCCAGTACTTC
CASSDRETQYF
>TRBD1|TRBJ1-2|TRBV9|once
TGTGCCAGCAGCGTCGGACAGGGGGCCCCCTATGGCTACACCTTC
CASSVGQGAPYGYTF
>-|TRBJ2-7|TRBV2|few
TGTGCCAGCAGTGACCCCTCAGTGTTAGCCTACGAGCAGTACTTC
CASSDPSVLAYEQYF
>-|TRBJ2-7|TRBV6-5|-
TGTGCCAGCAGTTACGGCTACGGACAGACCTACGAGCAGTACTTC
CASSYGYGQTYEQYF
>TRBD2|TRBJ2-1|TRBV5-1|few
TGCGCCAGCAGCTATGAACTAGCGGGGGGGAACAATGAGCAGTTCTTC
CASSYELAGGNNEQFF
>-|TRBJ2-7|TRBV5-6|-
TGTGCCAGCAGCTTGGGTCGAAACGAGCAGTACTTC
CASSLGRNEQYF
>-|TRBJ1-1|TRBV28|medium-sized
TGTGCCAGCAGTTCCCTACCCGGGGTCAGGAACACTGAAGCTTTCTTT
CASSSLPGVRNTEAFF
>TRBD1|TRBJ1-1|TRBV14|-
TGTGCCAGCAGCCAGGGACAGTTCAACACTGAAGCTTTCTTT
CASSQGQFNTEAFF
>TRBD1|TRBJ2-1|TRBV5-1|-
TGCGCCAGCAGCTTCGGGACAGGGGGCGCGGAGTGGCTGTTCTTC
CASSFGTGGAEWLFF
>TRBD1|TRBJ1-1|TRBV5-1|few
TGCGCCAGCAGCTCGCCACAGGGGGCGAACACTGAAGCTTTCTTT
CASSSPQGANTEAFF
>-|TRBJ2-7|TRBV6-5|-
TGTGCCAGCAGTTACCGGGCAGGATTCCGGGAGCAGTACTTC
CASSYRAGFREQYF
>TRBD1|TRBJ1-2|TRBV7-2|-
TGTGCCAGCACCCCAGGGGGACAGGAGAACTATGGCTACACCTTC
CASTPGGQENYGYTF
>-|TRBJ1-6|TRBV6-1|-
TGTGCCAGCAGTGAAGTATTCGAGGGGGTTAATTCACCCCTCCACTTT
CASSEVFEGVNSPLHF
>-|TRBJ2-7|TRBV30|-
TGTGCCTGGAGTCTATTAGCAGGGACTTCCTACGAGCAGTACTTC
CAWSLLAGTSYEQYF
>-|TRBJ1-5|TRBV7-9|-
TGTGCCAGCAGCTTATCGGGGGGGCCCCAGCATTTT
CASSLSGGPQHF
>TRBD2|TRBJ2-5|TRBV29-1|once
TGCAGCGTTAGAAGCGGGGGGGCGGAGACCCAGTACTTC
CSVRSGGAETQYF
>TRBD1|TRBJ2-2|TRBV11-2|-
TGTGCCAGCAGCTTATTTTTGGACAGGGGCACCGGGGAGCTGTTTTTT
CASSLFLDRGTGELFF
>-|TRBJ2-5|TRBV5-4|once
TGTGCCAGCAGGAGGGACGGGCCGTTGGAGACCCAGTACTTC
CASRRDGPLETQYF
>-|TRBJ2-7|TRBV6-5|once
TGTGCCAGCAGCTTAGCGGGACAGTCTATCTACGAGCAGTACTTC
CASSLAGQSIYEQYF
>TRBD1|TRBJ1-6|TRBV5-1|-
TGCGCCAGCAGCTTGGATGGGACAGATCCCTCTCCCCTCCACTTT
CASSLDGTDPSPLHF
>TRBD1|TRBJ2-2|TRBV7-3|once
TGTGCCAGCAGCTCCCTCACAGCAAGGGACAGGGCGGCCGGGGAGCTGTTTTTT
CASSSLTARDRAAGELFF
>-|TRBJ2-7|TRBV6-6|-
TGTGCCAGCAGTTACGAATCACGGGGTGCATACGAGCAGTACTTC
CASSYESRGAYEQYF
>-|TRBJ1-4|TRBV27|-
TGTGCCAGCAGCACCGAGGGGGGGAGGTATAATGAAAAACTGTTTTTT
CASSTEGGRYNEKLFF
>-|TRBJ2-1|TRBV7-9|-
TGTGCCAGCAGCCCCGGGACTTCAGACAATGAGCAGTTCTTC
CASSPGTSDNEQFF
>-|TRBJ2-1|TRBV5-1|-
TGCGCCAGCAGCTTGGTTGGTAGCTCCTACAATGAGCAGTTCTTC
CASSLVGSSYNEQFF
>-|TRBJ2-7|TRBV6-5|-
TGTGCCAGCAGTTACGGGGTGGGGAGGAACTACGAGCAGTACTTC
CASSYGVGRNYEQYF
>-|TRBJ2-7|TRBV5-1|once
TGCGCCAGCAGCCCACGGGCTCCGGACCGCGCCTACGAGCAGTACTTC
CASSPRAPDRAYEQYF
>-|TRBJ2-2|TRBV18|once
TGTGCCAGCTCACCACCGCAGGGACTGAACACCGGGGAGCTGTTTTTT
CASSPPQGLNTGELFF
>-|TRBJ2-5|TRBV6-5|-
TGTGCCAGCAGTAGACGGCGGGACGCGCCCCAGTACTTC
CASSRRRDAPQYF
>-|TRBJ2-7|TRBV9|-
TGTGCCAGCAGCGTAGCTCGAGGCTCCGAGCAGTACTTC
CASSVARGSEQYF
>-|TRBJ1-1|TRBV7-9|-
TGTGCAAGCCATGATCAGGGATCCCTAAACACTGAAGCTTTCTTT
CASHDQGSLNTEAFF
>-|TRBJ1-4|TRBV4-1|-
TGCGCCAGCAGCCAAGATGTAAGTGCAACTAATGAAAAACTGTTTTTT
CASSQDVSATNEKLFF
>TRBD1|TRBJ2-7|TRBV9|-
TGTGCCAGCAGCGTAGAGACAGGGCCTCCCTACGAGCAGTACTTC
CASSVETGPPYEQYF
>-|TRBJ1-2|TRBV7-9|few
TGTGCCAGCAGCTTATCCCTCTCACGGGGCTACACCTTC
CASSLSLSRGYTF
>TRBD1|TRBJ1-3|TRBV5-6|-
TGTGCCAGCAGCCGCGGGACAGGCAGAGGAAACACCATATATTTT
CASSRGTGRGNTIYF
>-|TRBJ1-5|TRBV7-8|-
TGTGCCAGCAGCTTACTTACAGGAGATAGCAATCAGCCCCAGCATTTT
CASSLLTGDSNQPQHF
>-|TRBJ2-1|TRBV6-5|-
TGTGCCAGCCCCCTGGGCAGGGGTAAATACAATGAGCAGTTCTTC
CASPLGRGKYNEQFF
>-|TRBJ2-5|TRBV25-1|-
TGTGCCAGCAGTGAGGGTTCACTCGGAGAGACCCAGTACTTC
CASSEGSLGETQYF
>-|TRBJ2-2|TRBV6-6|-
TGTGCCAGCGGAGGGGGAGTAACCGGGGAGCTGTTTTTT
CASGGGVTGELFF
>-|TRBJ1-6|TRBV6-6|few
TGTGCCAGCAGTTACGGCGAGGGTGGGACTGGGTCACCCCTCCACTTT
CASSYGEGGTGSPLHF
>-|TRBJ2-7|TRBV7-2|once
TGTGCCAGCAGCTTAGCGACGGCAGGTATCAACGAGCAGTACTTC
CASSLATAGINEQYF
>-|TRBJ2-1|TRBV29-1|few
TGCAGCGTTGAAGTTTGGGATAGTGCCTACAATGAGCAGTTCTTC
CSVEVWDSAYNEQFF
>TRBD1|TRBJ2-4|TRBV18|-
TGTGCCAGCTCAGAGGGGGCTGTCAAAAACATTCAGTACTTC
CASSEGAVKNIQYF
>-|TRBJ2-2|TRBV5-4|once
TGTGCCAGCAGCTTTCCAACCGGGGAGCTGTTTTTT
CASSFPTGELFF
>TRBD1|TRBJ2-2|TRBV5-6|-
TGTGCCAGCAGCTTGGCAGGGGGCAACACCGGGGAGCTGTTTTTT
CASSLAGGNTGELFF
>TRBD1|TRBJ1-2|TRBV18|-
TGTGCCAGCTCACCAGGGACAGGGGGGTACGGCTACACCTTC
CASSPGTGGYGYTF
>-|TRBJ2-7|TRBV11-3|-
TGTGCCAGCAGCTCGATAGTGGGGGGGCCCTACGAGCAGTACTTC
CASSSIVGGPYEQYF
>-|TRBJ1-6|TRBV6-4|-
TGTGCCAGCAGGCGGGAGCCCTATAATTCACCCCTCCACTTT
CASRREPYNSPLHF
>-|TRBJ2-1|TRBV7-7|few
TGTGCTAGCAGCCAGGGGCTAGCGGCGTACAATGAGCAGTTCTTC
CASSQGLAAYNEQFF
>-|TRBJ1-2|TRBV10-3|-
TGTGCCATCAGTGAAGGTCGGAACTATGGCTACACCTTC
CAISEGRNYGYTF
>TRBD2|TRBJ2-7|TRBV28|-
TGTGCCAGCAGGGGACTAGCGGAGAGCTCCTACGAGCAGTACTTC
CASRGLAESSYEQYF
>TRBD1|TRBJ1-5|TRBV19|-
TGTGCCAGTAGGACGGACAGGGATAGCAATCAGCCCCAGCATTTT
CASRTDRDSNQPQHF
>-|TRBJ2-2|TRBV7-9|-
TGTGCCCACCCCCAGGGCCCCGAGCCGGTCACCGGGGAGCTGTTTTTT
CAHPQGPEPVTGELFF